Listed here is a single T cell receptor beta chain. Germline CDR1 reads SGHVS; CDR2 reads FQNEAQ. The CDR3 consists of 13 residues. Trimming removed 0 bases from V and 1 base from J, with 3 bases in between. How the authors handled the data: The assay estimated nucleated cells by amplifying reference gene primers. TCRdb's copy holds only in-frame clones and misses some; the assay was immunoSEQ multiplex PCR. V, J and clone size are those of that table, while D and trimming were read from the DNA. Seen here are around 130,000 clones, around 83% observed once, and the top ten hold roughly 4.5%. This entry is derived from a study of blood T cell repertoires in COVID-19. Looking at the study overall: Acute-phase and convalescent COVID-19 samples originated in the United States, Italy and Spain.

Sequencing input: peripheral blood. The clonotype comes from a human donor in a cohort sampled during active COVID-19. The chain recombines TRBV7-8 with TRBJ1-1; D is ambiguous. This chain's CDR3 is CASSLAGNTEAFF. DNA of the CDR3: TGTGCCAGCAGCTTAGCCGGGAACACTGAAGCTTTCTTT. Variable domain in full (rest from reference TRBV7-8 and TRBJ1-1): GAGVSQSPRYKVAKRGQDVALRCDPISGHVSLFWYQQALGQGPEFLTYFQNEAQLDKSGLPSDRFFAERPEGSVSTLKIQRTQQEDSAVYLCASSLAGNTEAFFGQGTRLTVV.